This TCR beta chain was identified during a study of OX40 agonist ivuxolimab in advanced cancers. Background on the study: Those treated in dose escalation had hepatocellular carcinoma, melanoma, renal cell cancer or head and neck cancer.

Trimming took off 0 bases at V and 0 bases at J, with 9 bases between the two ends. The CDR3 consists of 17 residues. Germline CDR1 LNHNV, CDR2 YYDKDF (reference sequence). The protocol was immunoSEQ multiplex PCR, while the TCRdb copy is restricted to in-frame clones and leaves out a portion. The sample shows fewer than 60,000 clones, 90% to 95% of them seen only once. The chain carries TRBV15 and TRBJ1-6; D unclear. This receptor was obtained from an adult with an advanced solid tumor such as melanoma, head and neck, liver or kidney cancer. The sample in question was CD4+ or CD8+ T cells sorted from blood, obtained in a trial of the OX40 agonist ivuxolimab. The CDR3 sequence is CATSRDRTVSYNSPLHF. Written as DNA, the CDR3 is TGTGCCACCAGCAGAGATCGTACTGTCTCCTATAATTCACCCCTCCACTTT.